The following is a TCR beta chain sequence with its context. Its target is not known. Patients who had autoimmune disease history or got systemic immunosuppression were left out. Germline assignment: CDR1 LNHDA and CDR2 SQIVND (reference sequence). J was trimmed by 6 bases and V by 3 bases; bases with no gene match: 6. The CDR3 runs 14 residues. The data originate from a study of OX40 agonist ivuxolimab in advanced cancers. Overall study: The dose-escalation cohort was roughly 83% male, with a mean age of around 60 years, ranging roughly 20 to 80.

Whole-study findings and limits: CD8+ T cells averaged more expanded clones than CD4+.

Repertoires were generated with immunoSEQ multiplex PCR, while TCRdb's copy carries only in-frame clones and drops some. The table includes more than 60,000 clones, approximately 90% detected once. The receptor was isolated from an adult with an advanced solid tumor such as melanoma, head and neck, liver or kidney cancer. The chain has TRBV19 and TRBJ1-1, with TRBD1 matching 8 bases. Sequencing used CD4+ or CD8+ T cells sorted from blood, obtained in a trial of the OX40 agonist ivuxolimab. The chain's CDR3 is CASSIGQGGSEAFF. The CDR3 region has the DNA TGTGCCAGTAGTATTGGACAGGGAGGGTCTGAAGCTTTCTTT.